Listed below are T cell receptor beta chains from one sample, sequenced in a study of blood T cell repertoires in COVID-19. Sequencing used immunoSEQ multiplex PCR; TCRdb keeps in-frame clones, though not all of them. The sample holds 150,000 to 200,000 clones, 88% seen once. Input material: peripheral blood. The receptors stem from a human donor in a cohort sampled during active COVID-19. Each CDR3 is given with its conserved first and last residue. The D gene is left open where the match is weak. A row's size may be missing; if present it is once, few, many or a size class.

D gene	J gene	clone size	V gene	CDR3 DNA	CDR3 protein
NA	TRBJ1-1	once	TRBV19	TGTGCCAGTAGTGTTTCTTCTTTTAGGAGGCCCGGCACTGAAGCTTTCTTT	CASSVSSFRRPGTEAFF
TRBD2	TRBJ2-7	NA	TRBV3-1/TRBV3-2	TGTGCCAGCAGCCCTATAGCGGGATACGAGCAGTACTTC	CASSPIAGYEQYF
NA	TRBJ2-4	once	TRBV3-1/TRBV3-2	TGTGCCAGCAGCCTCAGGGGAGCCAAAAACATTCAGTACTTC	CASSLRGAKNIQYF
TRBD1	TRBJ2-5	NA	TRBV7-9	TGTGCCAGCAGCACCCGCCGGGACAGGGGGCTAGAGACCCAGTACTTC	CASSTRRDRGLETQYF
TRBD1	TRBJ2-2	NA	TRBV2	TGTGCCAGCACCGGGACAGGTATCACCGGGGAGCTGTTTTTT	CASTGTGITGELFF
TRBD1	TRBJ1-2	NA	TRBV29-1	TGCAGCGTTGATCTGATCGGGACAGCCTATGGCTACACCTTC	CSVDLIGTAYGYTF
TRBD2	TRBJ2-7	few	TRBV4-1	TGCGCCAGCAGCCAATATCTAGCGGGTGCTTACGAGCAGTACTTC	CASSQYLAGAYEQYF
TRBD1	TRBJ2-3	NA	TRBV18	TGTGCCAGCTCACCACCGAACAGGGGTACAGATACGCAGTATTTT	CASSPPNRGTDTQYF
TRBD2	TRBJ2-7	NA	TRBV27	TGTGCCAGCAGTTCCTCCGGGAGGCCCTACGAGCAGTACTTC	CASSSSGRPYEQYF
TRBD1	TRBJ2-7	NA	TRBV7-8	TGTGCCAGCAGCTCCAGATTGGACAGGCCCTACGAGCAGTACTTC	CASSSRLDRPYEQYF
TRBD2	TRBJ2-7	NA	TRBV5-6	TGTGCCAGCAGCTTGTATTCCGCGGGGGGCTACGAGCAGTACTTC	CASSLYSAGGYEQYF
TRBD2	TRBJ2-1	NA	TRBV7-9	TGTGCCAGCAGCCATGAACTAGCGTCGGTACCCAATGAGCAGTTCTTC	CASSHELASVPNEQFF
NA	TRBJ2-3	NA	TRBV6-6	TGTGCCAGCACGCAGACAGGTAGCACAGATACGCAGTATTTT	CASTQTGSTDTQYF
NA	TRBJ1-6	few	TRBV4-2	TGTGCCAGCAGCCAAGATACGACAGCGAGCTCCTATAATTCACCCCTCCACTTT	CASSQDTTASSYNSPLHF
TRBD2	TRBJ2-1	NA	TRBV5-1	TGCGCCAGCAGCTTGATCCGGGGGGGCCGCGAGCAGTTCTTC	CASSLIRGGREQFF
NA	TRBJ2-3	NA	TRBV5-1	TGCGCCAGCAGCCTGACAGATACCACAGATACGCAGTATTTT	CASSLTDTTDTQYF
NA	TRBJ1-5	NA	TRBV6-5	TGTGCCAGCGCAGAAAACATTAGCAATCAGCCCCAGCATTTT	CASAENISNQPQHF
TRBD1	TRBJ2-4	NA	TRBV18	TGTGCCAGCTCAAGGCCACAGGGGATTGAGGCCAAAAACATTCAGTACTTC	CASSRPQGIEAKNIQYF
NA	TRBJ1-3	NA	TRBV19	TGTGCCAGTAGTATCGGAGGGTTTGGAAACACCATATATTTT	CASSIGGFGNTIYF
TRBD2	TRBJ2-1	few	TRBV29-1	TGCAGCTTCCCCGCAGGGGCTAGCGGGAGCGTGGACAATGAGCAGTTCTTC	CSFPAGASGSVDNEQFF
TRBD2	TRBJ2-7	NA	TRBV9	TGTGCCAGCAGCGCTGGGACTAGCGGGAGGCGGAAGACCTACGAGCAGTACTTC	CASSAGTSGRRKTYEQYF
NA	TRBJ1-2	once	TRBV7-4	TGTGCCAGCAGCTTAGGTCTCAGGCCTTATGGCTACACCTTC	CASSLGLRPYGYTF
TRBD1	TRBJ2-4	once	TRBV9	TGTGCCAGCAGCGTAGCTTTGGGGGACAGGGGCGGGAAAAACATTCAGTACTTC	CASSVALGDRGGKNIQYF
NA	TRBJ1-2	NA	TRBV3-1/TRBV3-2	TGTGCCAGCAGCCAGGCCGGGTCCTCAAATCACTATGGCTACACCTTC	CASSQAGSSNHYGYTF
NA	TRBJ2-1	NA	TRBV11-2	TGTGCCAGCAGCCTCGGGACTCCCCTTTCCGGGGCTGAGCAGTTCTTC	CASSLGTPLSGAEQFF
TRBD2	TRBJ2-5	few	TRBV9	TGTGCCAGCAGCGTAGGCAGCGGGGGGCTGCAAGAGACCCAGTACTTC	CASSVGSGGLQETQYF
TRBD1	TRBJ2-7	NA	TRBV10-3	TGTGCCATCAGACGACAGGGCTTCTCCTACGAGCAGTACTTC	CAIRRQGFSYEQYF
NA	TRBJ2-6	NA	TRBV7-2	TGTGCCAGCAGCTTAGCCGGGGTGACTGGGGCCAACGTCCTGACTTTC	CASSLAGVTGANVLTF
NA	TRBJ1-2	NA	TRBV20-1	TGCAGTGCTGACTCACGCTATGGCTACACCTTC	CSADSRYGYTF
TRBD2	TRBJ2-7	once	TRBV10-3	TGTGCCATCAGTGAAATATCGGGACTATTCTACGAGCAGTACTTC	CAISEISGLFYEQYF
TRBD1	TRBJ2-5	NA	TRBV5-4	TGTGCCAGCAGCAAGGGGGCCCTATCTCAAGAGACCCAGTACTTC	CASSKGALSQETQYF
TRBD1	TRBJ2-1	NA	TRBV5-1	TGCGCCAGCAGCTTGGGGACAGGGTCTAGGTTCTTC	CASSLGTGSRFF
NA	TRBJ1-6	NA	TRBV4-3	TGCGCCAGCAGCCAACCCGGGACAAATTCACCCCTCCACTTT	CASSQPGTNSPLHF
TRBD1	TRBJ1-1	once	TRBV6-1	TGTGCCAGCAGTGAACGCAGGGACAGGGGCACTGAAGCTTTCTTT	CASSERRDRGTEAFF
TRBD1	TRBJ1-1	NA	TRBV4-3	TGCGCCAGCAGCCCGCGACAGGGGTCTGAAGCTTTCTTT	CASSPRQGSEAFF
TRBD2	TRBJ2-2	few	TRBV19	TGTGCCAGTAGGACTAGCGAGAACACCGGGGAGCTGTTTTTT	CASRTSENTGELFF
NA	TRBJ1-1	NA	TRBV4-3	TGCGCCAGCAGCCAAGATAGGGGCACTGAAGCTTTCTTT	CASSQDRGTEAFF
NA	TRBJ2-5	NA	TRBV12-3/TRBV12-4	TGTGCCAGCAGCACCAGAGAGACCCAGTACTTC	CASSTRETQYF
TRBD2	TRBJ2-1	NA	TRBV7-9	TGTGCCAGCAGCCTTCGACTAGCGGGTAATTACAATGAGCAGTTCTTC	CASSLRLAGNYNEQFF
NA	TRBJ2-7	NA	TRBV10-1	TGCGCCAGCAGTGCCGCCAGGGAAGGATACGAGCAGTACTTC	CASSAAREGYEQYF
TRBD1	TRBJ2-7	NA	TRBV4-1	TGCGCCAGCAGCCAAGTTGGACAGGGCGAGTACGAGCAGTACTTC	CASSQVGQGEYEQYF